These 8 T cell receptor beta chains share one sample of origin, sequenced in a study of control samples from healthy donors and cancer patients. Assay: immunoSEQ multiplex PCR; the TCRdb copy retains only in-frame clones and omits some. The data hold about 140,000 clones, with around 94% observed a single time. Sequencing input: blood. The source is a man aged 40-49 years in good health.

V gene TRBV9 combines with J gene TRBJ2-2; D gene unclear. The V gene's germline CDR1 is SGDLS and CDR2 YYNGEE. This CDR3 comprises 15 residues. Trimming took off 0 bases at V and 0 bases at J, with 6 bases between the two ends. Here the CDR3 DNA reads TGTGCCAGCAGCGTAGGCCACGCGAACACCGGGGAGCTGTTTTTT. It specifies CASSVGHANTGELFF.

The rearrangement joins TRBV2 to TRBJ1-4, with D maybe TRBD1 (5 bases). With 10 bases removed from V and 8 bases from J, the gap between germline ends came to 17 bases. The CDR3 has 13 amino acids. Per germline, CDR1 SNHLY and CDR2 FYNNEI. The CDR3 loop is CATKGDLREKLFF. CDR3 coding DNA: TGTGCCACGAAAGGGGATCTACGGGAAAAACTGTTTTTT.

About this clone itself: Distinct nucleotide sequences in the sample also encode this CDR3. The V call is TRBV5-1, the J call TRBJ1-3; no firm D call. Trimming cost V 0 bases and J 3 bases, with 7 bases left between them. Germline-derived CDR1 and CDR2 are SGHRS and YFSETQ. CDR3 length: 14 residues. CDR3 residues: CASSLAGRGNTIYF. CDR3 DNA sequence: TGCGCCAGCAGCTTGGCGGGTCGTGGAAACACCATATATTTT.

The chain recombines TRBV5-1 with TRBJ2-7; D unclear. CDR3 length: 16 amino acids. V was pared by 0 bases and J by 4 bases, with 17 bases between. Germline V lookup: CDR1 SGHRS, CDR2 YFSETQ. The CDR3 reads CASSLALRTQQYEQYF. CDR3 in DNA: TGCGCCAGCAGCTTGGCCCTGAGAACCCAACAATACGAGCAGTACTTC.

The genes are TRBV27 and TRBJ2-7; 11 positions agree with TRBD1. After removal of 6 bases from V and 6 bases from J, the junction contained 7 bases not matched to a gene. The CDR3 sequence is 14 residues long. Per the germline V gene, CDR1 is MNHEY and CDR2 is SMNVEV (reference sequence). CDR3 coding DNA: TGTGCCAGCAGCCTACGGACAGGGGGCCTCGAGCAGTACTTC. This encodes CASSLRTGGLEQYF.

V gene TRBV5-1 combines with J gene TRBJ2-1; D may correspond to TRBD1 or TRBD2 (5 bases each). Germline V gives CDR1 SGHRS, CDR2 YFSETQ. This CDR3 comprises 13 residues. Trimming stripped 9 bases from V and 6 bases from J, with 16 bases between. CDR3 region: CATNGASGNEQFF. CDR3 in DNA: TGCGCCACCAACGGGGCTTCGGGCAATGAGCAGTTCTTC.

The chain uses TRBV7-2 and TRBJ1-1, with TRBD1 as a possible D gene (5 bases). The CDR3 covers 13 residues. The V end was cut by 8 bases, the J end by 4 bases, with 14 bases between. The V gene's germline CDR1 is SGHTA and CDR2 FQGNSA. This CDR3 is CASRPQGGTEAFF. For the CDR3, the DNA is TGTGCCAGCCGCCCGCAGGGCGGCACTGAAGCTTTCTTT.

The chain has TRBV12-3 or TRBV12-4 and TRBJ1-2, with D perhaps matching TRBD1 (6 bases). Trimming shortened V by 9 bases and J by 2 bases, and 7 bases separated the two germline ends. The CDR3 has 11 amino acids. CDR3 sequence (DNA): TGTGCCAGTGGACAGAACTATGGCTACACCTTC. Amino acid sequence: CASGQNYGYTF.